This T cell receptor beta chain was documented in a study of T-cell reconstitution after alpha-beta-depleted transplantation in children. Unique molecular identifiers were incorporated into the prepared TCRbeta library. TCRdb analysed the PCR reads with MiXCR anew, one entry per CDR3 protein. In the table there are approximately 510,000 distinct CDR3 sequences, approximately 20% of which are singletons. This clonotype was detected a few times. V lost 5 bases to trimming and J lost 5 bases; unmatched junction nucleotides: 10. This CDR3 has 16 amino acids. CDR1 MNHEY and CDR2 SMNVEV come from the germline V gene (reference sequence).

The receptor was isolated from a human donor who donated a stem cell graft to a child with acute lymphoblastic leukemia. The material sequenced was PBMCs from the stem cell graft donor, taken from the stem cell graft. The J gene is TRBJ1-5, the V gene TRBV27; 9 bases agree with TRBD1. This CDR3 reads CASSGARTGAYQPQHF. The CDR3 DNA is TGTGCCAGCAGTGGGGCGCGGACAGGGGCTTATCAGCCCCAGCATTTT.